This T cell receptor (beta chain) emerged from a study of blood T cell repertoires in COVID-19. For the study at large: From T cells, B-cell-depleted T cells, or PBMCs came the material, which was cDNA or gDNA.

The repertoire was sequenced with immunoSEQ multiplex PCR; TCRdb's copy has only in-frame clones and lacks some. The sample has approximately 80,000 clones, 70% to 90% seen once; the top ten hold almost 7%. V was clipped by 1 base and J by 3 bases, with 9 bases between them. Germline V gene data show CDR1 as LGHDT and CDR2 as YNNKEL (reference sequence). The CDR3 is 14 residues long. This TCR derives from a woman over 75 with acute or convalescent COVID-19. This chain links TRBV3-1 (or the pseudogene TRBV3-2) with TRBJ1-1; a possible D gene is TRBD1 (5 bases). The sequenced sample consisted of peripheral blood. The CDR3 reads CASSQGRGDTEAFF. The CDR3 bases are TGTGCCAGCAGCCAAGGTCGGGGGGACACTGAAGCTTTCTTT.